This T cell receptor (beta chain) emerged from a study of cytomegalovirus exposure and HLA in healthy donors. Whole-study findings and limits: Being indistinguishable, some V segments were excluded, TRBV6-2 and TRBV6-3 among them. The authors enumerated 150 to 200 TCR beta chains as linked to cytomegalovirus.

To note about this clone: Antigen: not known.

The primer mix had 60 Vbeta and 13 Jbeta primers. The table came from immunoSEQ multiplex PCR; TCRdb's copy has only in-frame clones and leaves some out. The sample shows some 210,000 clones, around 87% of them seen only once. Germline CDR1 is MNHEY and CDR2 is SMNVEV (reference sequence). The CDR3 has 15 amino acids. Losses at the gene ends were 5 bases for V and 11 bases for J; bases not matched to a gene: 12. The receptor was derived from a man under 40 in good health and CMV-seronegative. This chain links TRBV27 with TRBJ1-6, with 7 bases fitting TRBD1. Sequencing was performed on PBMCs. The CDR3 sequence: CASSPIGTEGTPLHF. CDR3 sequence (DNA): TGTGCCAGCAGTCCCATCGGGACAGAGGGGACACCCCTCCACTTT.